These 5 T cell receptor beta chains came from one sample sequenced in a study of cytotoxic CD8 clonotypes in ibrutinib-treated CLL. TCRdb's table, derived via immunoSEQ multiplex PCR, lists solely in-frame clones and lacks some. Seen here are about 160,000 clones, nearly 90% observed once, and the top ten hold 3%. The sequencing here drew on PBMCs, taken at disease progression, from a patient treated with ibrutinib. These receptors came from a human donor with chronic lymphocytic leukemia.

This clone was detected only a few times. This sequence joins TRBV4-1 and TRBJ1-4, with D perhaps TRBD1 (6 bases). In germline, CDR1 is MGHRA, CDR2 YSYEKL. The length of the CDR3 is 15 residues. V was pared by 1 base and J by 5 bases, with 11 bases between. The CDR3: CASSQGYRVNEKLFF. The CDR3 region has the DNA TGCGCCAGCAGCCAAGGGTACAGGGTAAATGAAAAACTGTTTTTT.

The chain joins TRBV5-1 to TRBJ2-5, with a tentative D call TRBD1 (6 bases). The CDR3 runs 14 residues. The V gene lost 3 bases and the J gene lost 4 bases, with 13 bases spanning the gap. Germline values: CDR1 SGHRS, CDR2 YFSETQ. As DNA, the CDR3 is TGCGCCAGCAGCTGGTCGGCAGGGGCAGAGACCCAGTACTTC. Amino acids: CASSWSAGAETQYF.

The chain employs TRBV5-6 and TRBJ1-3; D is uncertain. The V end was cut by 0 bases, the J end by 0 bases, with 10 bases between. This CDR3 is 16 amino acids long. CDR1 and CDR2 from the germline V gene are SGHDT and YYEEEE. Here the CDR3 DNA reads TGTGCCAGCAGCTTGGGGGCAGCCCGCTCTGGAAACACCATATATTTT. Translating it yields CASSLGAARSGNTIYF.

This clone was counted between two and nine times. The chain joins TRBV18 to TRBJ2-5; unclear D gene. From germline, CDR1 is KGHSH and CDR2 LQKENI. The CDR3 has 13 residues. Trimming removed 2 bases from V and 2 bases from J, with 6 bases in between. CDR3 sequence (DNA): TGTGCCAGCTCACCAGCGATGCAAGAGACCCAGTACTTC. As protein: CASSPAMQETQYF.

CDR3: CASSLGLANNEQYF. The DNA of the CDR3 is TGTGCCAGCAGCCTTGGACTAGCGAACAACGAGCAGTACTTC. The chain uses TRBV5-6 and TRBJ2-7, with TRBD2 matching over 9 bases. This CDR3 is built from 14 residues. From germline, CDR1 is SGHDT and CDR2 YYEEEE. V was clipped by 4 bases and J by 5 bases; unmatched bases: 7.